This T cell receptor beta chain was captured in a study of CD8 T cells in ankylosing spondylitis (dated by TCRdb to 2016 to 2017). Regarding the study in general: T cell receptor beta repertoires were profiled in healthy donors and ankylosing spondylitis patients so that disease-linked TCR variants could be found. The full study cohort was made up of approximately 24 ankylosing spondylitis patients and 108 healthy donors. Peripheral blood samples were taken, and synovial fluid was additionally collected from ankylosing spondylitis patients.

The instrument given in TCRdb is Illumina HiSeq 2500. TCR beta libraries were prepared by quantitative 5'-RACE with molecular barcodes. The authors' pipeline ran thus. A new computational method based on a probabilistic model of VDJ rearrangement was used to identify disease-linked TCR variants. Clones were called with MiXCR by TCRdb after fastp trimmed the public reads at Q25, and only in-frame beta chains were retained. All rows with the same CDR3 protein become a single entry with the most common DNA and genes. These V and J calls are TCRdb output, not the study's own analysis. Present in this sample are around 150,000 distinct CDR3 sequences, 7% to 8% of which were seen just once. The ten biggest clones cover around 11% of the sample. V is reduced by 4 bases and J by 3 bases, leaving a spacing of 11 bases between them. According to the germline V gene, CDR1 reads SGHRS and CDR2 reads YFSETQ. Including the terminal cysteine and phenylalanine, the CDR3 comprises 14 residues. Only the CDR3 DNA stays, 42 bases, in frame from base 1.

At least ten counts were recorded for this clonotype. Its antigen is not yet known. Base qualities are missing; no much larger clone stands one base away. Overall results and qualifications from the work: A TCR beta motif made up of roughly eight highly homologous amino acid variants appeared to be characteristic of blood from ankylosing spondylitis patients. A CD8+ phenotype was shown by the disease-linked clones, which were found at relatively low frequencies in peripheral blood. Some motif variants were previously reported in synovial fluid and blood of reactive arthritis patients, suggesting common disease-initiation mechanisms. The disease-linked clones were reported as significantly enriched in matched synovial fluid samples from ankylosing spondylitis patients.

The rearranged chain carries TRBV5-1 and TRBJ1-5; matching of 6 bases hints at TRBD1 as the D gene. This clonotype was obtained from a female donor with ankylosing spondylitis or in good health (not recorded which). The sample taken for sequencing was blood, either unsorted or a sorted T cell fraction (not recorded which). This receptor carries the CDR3 CASSPTGYNQPQHF. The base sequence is TGCGCCAGCAGCCCGACAGGCTACAATCAGCCCCAGCATTTT.